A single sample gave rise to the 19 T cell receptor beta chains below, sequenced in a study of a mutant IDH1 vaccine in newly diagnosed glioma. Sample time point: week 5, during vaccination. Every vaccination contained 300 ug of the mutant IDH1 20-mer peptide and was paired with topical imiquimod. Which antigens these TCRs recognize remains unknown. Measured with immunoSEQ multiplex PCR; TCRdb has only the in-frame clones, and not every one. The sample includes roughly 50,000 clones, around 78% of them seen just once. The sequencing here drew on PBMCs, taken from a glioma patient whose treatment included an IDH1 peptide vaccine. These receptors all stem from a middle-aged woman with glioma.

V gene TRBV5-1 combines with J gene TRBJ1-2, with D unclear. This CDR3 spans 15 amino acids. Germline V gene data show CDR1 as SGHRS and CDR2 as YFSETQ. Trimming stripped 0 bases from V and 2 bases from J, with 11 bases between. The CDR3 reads CASSLEVSGNYGYTF. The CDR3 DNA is TGCGCCAGCAGCTTGGAAGTCAGCGGGAACTATGGCTACACCTTC.

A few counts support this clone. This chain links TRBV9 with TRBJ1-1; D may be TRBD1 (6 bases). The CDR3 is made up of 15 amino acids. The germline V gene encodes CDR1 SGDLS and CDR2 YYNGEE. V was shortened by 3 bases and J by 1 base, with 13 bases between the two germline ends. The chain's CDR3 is CASSASGTQNTEAFF. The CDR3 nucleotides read TGTGCCAGCAGCGCCTCCGGGACACAGAACACTGAAGCTTTCTTT.

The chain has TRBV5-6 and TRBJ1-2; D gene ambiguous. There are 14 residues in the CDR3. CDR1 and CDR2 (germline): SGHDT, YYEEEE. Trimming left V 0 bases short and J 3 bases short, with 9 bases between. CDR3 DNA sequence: TGTGCCAGCAGCTTGGCCAACGGGGACTATGGCTACACCTTC. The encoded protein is CASSLANGDYGYTF.

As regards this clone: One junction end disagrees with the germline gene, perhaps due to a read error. The chain's CDR3 is CASTLPLGLAGSALQETQYF. For the CDR3, the DNA is TGTGCCAGCACCTTGCCCCTAGGACTAGCGGGATCAGCGCTCCAAGAGACCCAGTACTTC. The genes are TRBV5-8 and TRBJ2-5; 12 bases line up with TRBD2. The CDR3 is made up of 20 amino acids. Germline loops: CDR1 SGHTS, CDR2 YDEGEE.

In nucleotides, the CDR3 is TGTGCCAGATTGGACATTTATGGCTACACCTTC. Its protein product is CARLDIYGYTF. The chain has TRBV2 and TRBJ1-2; D might be TRBD1 (5 bases). This CDR3 spans 11 amino acids. The V gene's germline CDR1 is SNHLY and CDR2 FYNNEI. Trimming shortened V by 9 bases and J by 5 bases, and 10 bases separated the two germline ends.

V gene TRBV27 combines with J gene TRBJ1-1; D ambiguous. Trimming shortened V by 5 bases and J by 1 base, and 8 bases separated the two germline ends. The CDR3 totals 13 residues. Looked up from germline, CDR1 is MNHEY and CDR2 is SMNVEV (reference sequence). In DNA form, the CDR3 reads TGTGCCAGCAGTGAGAGTAGGAACACTGAAGCTTTCTTT. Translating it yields CASSESRNTEAFF.

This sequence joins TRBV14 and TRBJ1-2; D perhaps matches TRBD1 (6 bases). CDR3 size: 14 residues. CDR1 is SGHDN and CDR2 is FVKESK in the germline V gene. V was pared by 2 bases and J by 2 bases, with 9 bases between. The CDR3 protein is CASSQYQGNYGYTF. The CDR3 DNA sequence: TGTGCCAGCAGCCAATATCAGGGGAACTATGGCTACACCTTC.

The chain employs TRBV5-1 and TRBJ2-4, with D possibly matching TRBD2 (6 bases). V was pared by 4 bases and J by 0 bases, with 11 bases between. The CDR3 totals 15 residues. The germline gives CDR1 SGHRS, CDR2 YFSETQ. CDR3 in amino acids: CASSPGLVAKNIQYF. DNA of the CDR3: TGCGCCAGCAGCCCGGGACTCGTAGCCAAAAACATTCAGTACTTC.

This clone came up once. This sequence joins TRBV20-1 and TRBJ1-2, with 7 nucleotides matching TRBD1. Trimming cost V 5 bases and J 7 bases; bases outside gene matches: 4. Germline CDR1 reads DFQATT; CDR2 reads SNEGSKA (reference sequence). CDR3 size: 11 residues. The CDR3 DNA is TGCAGTGCTTGGGACAGACCTGGCTACACCTTC. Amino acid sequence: CSAWDRPGYTF.

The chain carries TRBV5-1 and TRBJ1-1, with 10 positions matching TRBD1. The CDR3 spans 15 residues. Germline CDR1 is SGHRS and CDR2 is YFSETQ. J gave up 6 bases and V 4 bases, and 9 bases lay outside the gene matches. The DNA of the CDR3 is TGCGCCAGCAGCCCACCCGACAGGGGGCTGTCTGAAGCTTTCTTT. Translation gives CASSPPDRGLSEAFF.

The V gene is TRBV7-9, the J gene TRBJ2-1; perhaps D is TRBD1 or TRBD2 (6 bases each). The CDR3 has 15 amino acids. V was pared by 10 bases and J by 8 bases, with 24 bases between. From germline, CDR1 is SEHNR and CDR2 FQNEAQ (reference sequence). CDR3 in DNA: TGTGCCACCCCCCTCGGCAGGGGACTTGGGGATGAGCAGTTCTTC. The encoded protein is CATPLGRGLGDEQFF.

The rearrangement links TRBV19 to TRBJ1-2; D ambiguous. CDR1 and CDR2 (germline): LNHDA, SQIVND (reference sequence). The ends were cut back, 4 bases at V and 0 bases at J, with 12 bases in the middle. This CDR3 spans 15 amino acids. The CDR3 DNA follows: TGTGCCAGTAGTAACGTCGTCTGGACTAACTATGGCTACACCTTC. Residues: CASSNVVWTNYGYTF.

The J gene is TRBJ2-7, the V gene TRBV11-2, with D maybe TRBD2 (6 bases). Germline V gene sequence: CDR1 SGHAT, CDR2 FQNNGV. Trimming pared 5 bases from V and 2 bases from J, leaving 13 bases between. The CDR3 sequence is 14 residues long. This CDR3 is CASSPRSGAYEQYF. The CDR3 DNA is TGTGCCAGCAGCCCCCGTTCGGGGGCCTACGAGCAGTACTTC.

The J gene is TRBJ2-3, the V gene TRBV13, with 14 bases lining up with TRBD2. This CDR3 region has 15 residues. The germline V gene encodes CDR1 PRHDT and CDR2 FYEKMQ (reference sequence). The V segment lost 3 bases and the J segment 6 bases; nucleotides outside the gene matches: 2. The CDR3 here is CASSFRTSGGDTQYF. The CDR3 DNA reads TGTGCCAGCAGCTTCCGGACTAGCGGGGGGGATACGCAGTATTTT.

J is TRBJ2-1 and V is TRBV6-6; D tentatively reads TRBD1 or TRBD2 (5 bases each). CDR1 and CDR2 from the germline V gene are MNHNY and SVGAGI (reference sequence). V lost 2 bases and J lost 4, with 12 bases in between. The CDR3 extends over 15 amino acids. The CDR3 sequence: CASSYGTPEYNEQFF. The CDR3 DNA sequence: TGTGCCAGCAGTTACGGGACGCCTGAGTACAATGAGCAGTTCTTC.

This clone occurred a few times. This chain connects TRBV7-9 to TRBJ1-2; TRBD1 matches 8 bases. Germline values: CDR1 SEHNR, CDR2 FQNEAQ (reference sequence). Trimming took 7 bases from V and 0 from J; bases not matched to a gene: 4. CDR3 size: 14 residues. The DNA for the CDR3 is TGTGCCAGCAACCTACAGGGGGCTAACTATGGCTACACCTTC. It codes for CASNLQGANYGYTF.

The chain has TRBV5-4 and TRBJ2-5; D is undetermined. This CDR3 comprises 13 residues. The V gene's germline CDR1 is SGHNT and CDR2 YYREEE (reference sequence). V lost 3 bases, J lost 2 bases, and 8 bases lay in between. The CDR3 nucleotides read TGTGCCAGCAGCTCCAATCTTCAAGAGACCCAGTACTTC. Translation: CASSSNLQETQYF.

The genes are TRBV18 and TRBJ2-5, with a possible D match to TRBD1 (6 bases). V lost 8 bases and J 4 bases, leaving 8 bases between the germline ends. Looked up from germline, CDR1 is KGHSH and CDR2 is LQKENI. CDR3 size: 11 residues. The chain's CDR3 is CASRTAETQYF. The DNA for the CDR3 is TGTGCCAGCCGGACAGCAGAGACCCAGTACTTC. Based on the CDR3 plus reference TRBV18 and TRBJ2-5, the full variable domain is NAGVMQNPRHLVRRRGQEARLRCSPMKGHSHVYWYRQLPEEGLKFMVYLQKENIIDESGMPKERFSAEFPKEGPSILRIQQVVRGDSAAYFCASRTAETQYFGPGTRLLVL.

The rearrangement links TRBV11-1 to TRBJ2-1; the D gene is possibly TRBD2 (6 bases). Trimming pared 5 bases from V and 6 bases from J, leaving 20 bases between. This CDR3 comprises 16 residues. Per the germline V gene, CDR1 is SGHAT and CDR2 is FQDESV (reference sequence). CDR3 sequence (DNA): TGTGCCAGCAGCGAACGGGACTGGCGGGGCACCAATGAGCAGTTCTTC. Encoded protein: CASSERDWRGTNEQFF.